The 6 T cell receptor beta chains below come from one sample, sequenced in a study of blood T cells in healthy people across ages. A second PCR, run for about 7 to 11 cycles, used a sample-barcoded 5' primer plus a J-beta primer mix. Each CDR3 protein gets one entry after TCRdb re-called the 5' RACE reads with MiXCR. Altogether about 650,000 distinct CDR3 sequences are present, about 30% being singletons, with the ten largest covering less than 20%. Sequenced material: blood. The receptors originated from an elderly woman in good health.

In its sample, this clonotype was seen many times. At one boundary the junction diverges from the germline segment, which might be a read error. The CDR3 region has the DNA TGTGCCAGCAGCATATCCGGGACTAGCACAGATACGCAGTATTTT. This translates into CASSISGTSTDTQYF. The chain recombines TRBV5-1 with TRBJ2-3; D is possibly TRBD2 (6 bases). Germline CDR1 reads SGHRS; CDR2 reads YFSETQ. The CDR3 length is 15 residues.

The V call is TRBV7-2, the J call TRBJ2-3; D gene unclear. There are 14 residues in the CDR3. V shed 5 bases and J shed 6 bases, with 15 bases lying between them. Germline V gene sequence: CDR1 SGHTA, CDR2 FQGNSA. The CDR3 region has the DNA TGTGCCAGCAGCCCCGCTGGCCCGGGCGATACGCAGTATTTT. Its translation is CASSPAGPGDTQYF.

This clonotype was observed a few times. The genes are TRBV20-1 and TRBJ1-3; 7 bases fit TRBD1. Trimming at V came to 6 bases and at J to 7 bases, leaving 9 bases not matched to a gene. The CDR3 has 13 residues. Looked up from germline, CDR1 is DFQATT and CDR2 is SNEGSKA (reference sequence). CDR3 sequence: CSASTGSGNTIYF. In DNA, the CDR3 is TGCAGTGCCTCGACAGGGTCCGGGAACACCATATATTTT.

The CDR3: CASSWQGDQPQHF. The CDR3, as DNA: TGCGCCAGCAGCTGGCAGGGCGATCAGCCCCAGCATTTT. This chain joins TRBV5-1 and TRBJ1-5; D might be TRBD1 (5 bases). The CDR3 loop spans 13 amino acids. Trimming cost V 3 bases and J 5 bases, with 9 bases left between them. Germline CDR1 reads SGHRS; CDR2 reads YFSETQ.

Comments on this clonotype: A read error may explain this, as a much larger clone is one base away. The rearrangement uses TRBV12-3 or TRBV12-4 and TRBJ2-5; TRBD1 matches at 7 bases. The ends lost 2 bases at V and 8 bases at J; junction bases unmatched: 11. CDR3 length: 15 amino acids. In DNA, the CDR3 is TGTGCCAGCAGTTTACAGGGGACAGCTTGGGACACCCAGTACTTC. Translated: CASSLQGTAWDTQYF.

This clonotype was detected a few times. This rearrangement joins TRBV20-1 to TRBJ2-1; no firm D call. Germline values: CDR1 DFQATT, CDR2 SNEGSKA (reference sequence). V was shortened by 3 bases and J by 6 bases, with 12 bases between the two germline ends. The CDR3 sequence is 13 residues long. The chain's CDR3 is CSARSLTGNEQFF. CDR3 in DNA: TGCAGTGCTAGGAGTCTCACGGGCAATGAGCAGTTCTTC.